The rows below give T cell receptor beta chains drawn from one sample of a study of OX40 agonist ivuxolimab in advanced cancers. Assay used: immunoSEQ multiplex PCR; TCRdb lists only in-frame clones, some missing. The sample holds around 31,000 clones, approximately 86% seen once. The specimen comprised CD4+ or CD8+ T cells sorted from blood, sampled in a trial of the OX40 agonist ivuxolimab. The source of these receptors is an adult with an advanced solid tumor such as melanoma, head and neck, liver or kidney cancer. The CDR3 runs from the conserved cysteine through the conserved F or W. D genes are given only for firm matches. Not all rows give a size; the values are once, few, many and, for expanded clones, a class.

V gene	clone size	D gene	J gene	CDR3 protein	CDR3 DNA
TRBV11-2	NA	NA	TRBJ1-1	CASSPHPGTEAFF	TGTGCCAGCAGCCCCCATCCGGGGACTGAAGCTTTCTTT
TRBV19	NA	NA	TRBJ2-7	CASSIGVRGYEQYF	TGTGCCAGTAGTATAGGAGTGAGGGGCTACGAGCAGTACTTC
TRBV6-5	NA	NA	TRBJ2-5	CASSYSAGPRIGLQYF	TGTGCCAGCAGTTACTCCGCTGGGCCGCGTATAGGTCTCCAGTACTTC
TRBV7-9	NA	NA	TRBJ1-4	CASSLIRRENGATNEKLFF	TGTGCCAGCAGCTTAATTCGCAGGGAGAATGGAGCAACTAATGAAAAACTGTTTTTT
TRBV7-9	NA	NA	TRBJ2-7	CASSFSGEPYEQYF	TGTGCCAGCAGCTTCTCCGGGGAGCCCTACGAGCAGTACTTC
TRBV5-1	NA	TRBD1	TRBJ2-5	CASSGLDRGQETQYF	TGCGCCAGCAGCGGACTGGACAGGGGGCAAGAGACCCAGTACTTC
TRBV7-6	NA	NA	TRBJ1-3	CASSHGDRISGNTIYF	TGTGCCAGCAGCCACGGGGACCGAATCTCTGGAAACACCATATATTTT
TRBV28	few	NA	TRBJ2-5	CASRVDTGTSETQYF	TGTGCCAGCAGGGTGGATACCGGGACCTCAGAGACCCAGTACTTC
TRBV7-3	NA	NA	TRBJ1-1	CASSPDGGNTEAFF	TGTGCCAGCAGCCCCGATGGAGGGAACACTGAAGCTTTCTTT
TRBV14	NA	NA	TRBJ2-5	CASSQASPGRALRVSQYF	TGTGCCAGCAGCCAAGCAAGCCCGGGCAGGGCCCTAAGAGTGTCCCAGTACTTC
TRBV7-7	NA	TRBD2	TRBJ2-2	CASSLRLLAGGPATGELFF	TGTGCCAGCAGCTTAAGGCTACTAGCGGGAGGGCCGGCCACCGGGGAGCTGTTTTTT
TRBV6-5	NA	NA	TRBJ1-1	CASSYAAGRNTEAFF	TGTGCCAGCAGTTACGCAGCAGGGAGAAACACTGAAGCTTTCTTT
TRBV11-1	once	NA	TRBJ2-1	CASSSPHLGGRNEQFF	TGTGCCAGCAGCTCCCCGCACCTTGGGGGCAGGAATGAGCAGTTCTTC
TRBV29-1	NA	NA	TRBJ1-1	CSATGERDSSTNTEAFF	TGCAGCGCCACTGGCGAACGGGACTCCAGTACGAACACTGAAGCTTTCTTT
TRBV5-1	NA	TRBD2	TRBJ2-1	CASTGTTLNEQFF	TGCGCCAGCACCGGGACTACCCTCAATGAGCAGTTCTTC
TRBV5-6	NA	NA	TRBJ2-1	CASSFGGSSYNEQFF	TGTGCCAGCAGCTTCGGCGGAAGCTCCTACAATGAGCAGTTCTTC
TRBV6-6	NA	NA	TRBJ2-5	CASSRGQDWETQYF	TGTGCCAGCAGTCGGGGTCAGGATTGGGAGACCCAGTACTTC
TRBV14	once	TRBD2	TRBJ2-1	CASSLLAGGDNEQFF	TGTGCCAGCAGCCTACTAGCGGGAGGAGACAATGAGCAGTTCTTC
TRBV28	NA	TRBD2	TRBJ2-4	CASRSFPGTSPWDIQYF	TGTGCCAGCCGCTCCTTCCCTGGGACTAGTCCGTGGGACATTCAGTACTTC
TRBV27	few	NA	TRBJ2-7	CASQKAYF	TGTGCCAGCCAAAAGGCCTACTTC
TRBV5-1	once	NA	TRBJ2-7	CASSFGTLVYEQYF	TGCGCCAGCAGCTTCGGGACACTAGTTTACGAGCAGTACTTC
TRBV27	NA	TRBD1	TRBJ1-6	CASSLDRGRNSPLHF	TGTGCCAGCAGTCTCGACAGGGGCCGTAATTCACCCCTCCACTTT
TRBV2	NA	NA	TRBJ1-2	CASSEKRGGWLVANYGYTF	TGTGCCAGCAGTGAAAAGAGGGGGGGCTGGTTGGTGGCTAACTATGGCTACACCTTC
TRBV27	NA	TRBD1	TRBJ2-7	CASSLSTGGYEQYF	TGTGCCAGCAGTTTATCTACAGGGGGCTACGAGCAGTACTTC
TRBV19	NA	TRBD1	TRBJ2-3	CASSRGQGADTQYF	TGTGCCAGTAGTAGGGGACAGGGAGCAGATACGCAGTATTTT
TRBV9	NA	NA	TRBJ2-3	CASRGAVTDTQYF	TGTGCCAGCAGAGGGGCCGTCACAGATACGCAGTATTTT
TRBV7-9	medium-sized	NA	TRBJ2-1	CASSPGSSYNEQFF	TGTGCCAGCTCACCGGGGAGCTCCTACAATGAGCAGTTCTTC
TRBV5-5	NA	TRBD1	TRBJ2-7	CASSLAGGQVYEQYF	TGTGCCAGCAGCTTGGCCGGGGGACAGGTCTACGAGCAGTACTTC
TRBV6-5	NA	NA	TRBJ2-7	CASSLNRGGAYEQYF	TGTGCCAGCAGTCTCAACAGGGGGGGAGCCTACGAGCAGTACTTC
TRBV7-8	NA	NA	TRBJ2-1	CASSLVIGGSYNEQFF	TGTGCCAGCAGCTTAGTGATAGGAGGGAGCTACAATGAGCAGTTCTTC